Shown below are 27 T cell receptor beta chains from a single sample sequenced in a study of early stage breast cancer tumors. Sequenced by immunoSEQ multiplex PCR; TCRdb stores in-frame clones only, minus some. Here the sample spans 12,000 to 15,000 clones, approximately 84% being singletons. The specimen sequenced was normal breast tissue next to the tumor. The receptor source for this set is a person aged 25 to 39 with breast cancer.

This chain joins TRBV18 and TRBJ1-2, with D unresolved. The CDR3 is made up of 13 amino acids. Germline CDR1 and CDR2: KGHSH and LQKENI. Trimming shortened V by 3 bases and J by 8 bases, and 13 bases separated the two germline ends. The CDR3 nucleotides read TGTGCCAGCTCACCCGGACTCGAAGGAGGCTACACCTTC. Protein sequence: CASSPGLEGGYTF.

This CDR3 reads CASSDSQRGGYNEQFF. The CDR3 DNA is TGTGCCAGCAGTGACTCACAGCGGGGGGGTTACAATGAGCAGTTCTTC. The rearrangement joins TRBV6-4 to TRBJ2-1; 10 bases are a match to TRBD2. Germline-derived CDR1 and CDR2 are MRHNA and SNTAGT. V dropped 0 bases and J dropped 4; count of bases not matched to a gene: 3. The CDR3 is 16 amino acids.

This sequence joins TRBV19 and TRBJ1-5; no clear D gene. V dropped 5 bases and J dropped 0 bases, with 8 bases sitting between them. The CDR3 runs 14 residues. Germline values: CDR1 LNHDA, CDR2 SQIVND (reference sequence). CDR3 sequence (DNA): TGTGCCAGTAGTGCAGGATATAGCAATCAGCCCCAGCATTTT. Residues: CASSAGYSNQPQHF. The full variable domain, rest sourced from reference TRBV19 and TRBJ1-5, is DGGITQSPKYLFRKEGQNVTLSCEQNLNHDAMYWYRQDPGQGLRLIYYSQIVNDFQKGDIAEGYSVSREKKESFPLTVTSAQKNPTAFYLCASSAGYSNQPQHFGDGTRLSIL.

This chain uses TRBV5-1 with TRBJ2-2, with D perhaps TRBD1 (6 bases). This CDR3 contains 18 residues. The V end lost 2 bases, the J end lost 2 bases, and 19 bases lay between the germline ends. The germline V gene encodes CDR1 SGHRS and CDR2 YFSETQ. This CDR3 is CASSFSSNSGQNTGELFF. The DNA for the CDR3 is TGCGCCAGCAGCTTCTCCTCGAACTCGGGACAAAACACCGGGGAGCTGTTTTTT.

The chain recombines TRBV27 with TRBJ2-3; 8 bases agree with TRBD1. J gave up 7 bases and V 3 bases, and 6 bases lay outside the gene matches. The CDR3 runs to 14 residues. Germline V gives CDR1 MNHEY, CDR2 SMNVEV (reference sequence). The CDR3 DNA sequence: TGTGCCAGCAGTTTTGGACAGGGCCTACATACGCAGTATTTT. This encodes CASSFGQGLHTQYF.

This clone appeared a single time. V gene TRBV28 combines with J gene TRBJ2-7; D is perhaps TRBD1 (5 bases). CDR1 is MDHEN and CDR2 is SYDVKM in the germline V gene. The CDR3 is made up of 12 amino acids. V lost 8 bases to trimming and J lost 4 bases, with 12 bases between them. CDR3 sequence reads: CASLQKGYEQYF. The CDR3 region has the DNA TGTGCCAGCCTCCAAAAGGGGTACGAGCAGTACTTC.

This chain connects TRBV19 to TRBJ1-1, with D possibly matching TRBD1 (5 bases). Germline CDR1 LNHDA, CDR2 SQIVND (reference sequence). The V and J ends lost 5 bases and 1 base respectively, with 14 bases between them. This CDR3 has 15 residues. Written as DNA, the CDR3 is TGTGCCAGTAGTCCATGGGGGTCGGAGAACACTGAAGCTTTCTTT. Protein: CASSPWGSENTEAFF.

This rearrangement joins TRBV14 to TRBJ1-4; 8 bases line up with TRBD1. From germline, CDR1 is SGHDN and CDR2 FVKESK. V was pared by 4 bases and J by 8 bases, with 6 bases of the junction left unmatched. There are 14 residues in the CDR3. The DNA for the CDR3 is TGTGCCAGCAGCCCCCGGACAGGGCGAGAAAAACTGTTTTTT. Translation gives CASSPRTGREKLFF.

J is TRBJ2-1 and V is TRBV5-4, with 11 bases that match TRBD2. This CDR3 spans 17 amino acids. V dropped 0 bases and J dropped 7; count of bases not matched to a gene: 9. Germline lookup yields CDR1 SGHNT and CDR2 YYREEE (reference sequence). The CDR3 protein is CASSLGTSGSSVNEQFF. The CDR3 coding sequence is TGTGCCAGCAGCTTGGGAACTAGCGGGAGCTCTGTTAATGAGCAGTTCTTC. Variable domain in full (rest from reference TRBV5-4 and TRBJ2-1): ETGVTQSPTHLIKTRGQQVTLRCSSQSGHNTVSWYQQALGQGPQFIFQYYREEENGRGNFPPRFSGLQFPNYSSELNVNALELDDSALYLCASSLGTSGSSVNEQFFGPGTRLTVL.

Written as DNA, the CDR3 is TGTGCCAGCAGCCCCGGGGTAGCGGGAGTTGATGAGCAGTTCTTC. This codes for CASSPGVAGVDEQFF. This chain connects TRBV11-2 to TRBJ2-1, with 9 bases lining up with TRBD2. Germline trimming cut 5 bases from V and 8 bases from J; bases unmatched to any gene: 10. Germline CDR1 SGHAT, CDR2 FQNNGV. This CDR3 has 15 residues. Full variable domain (outside the CDR3, taken from reference TRBV11-2 and TRBJ2-1): EAGVAQSPRYKIIEKRQSVAFWCNPISGHATLYWYQQILGQGPKLLIQFQNNGVVDDSQLPKDRFSAERLKGVDSTLKIQPAKLEDSAVYLCASSPGVAGVDEQFFGPGTRLTVL.

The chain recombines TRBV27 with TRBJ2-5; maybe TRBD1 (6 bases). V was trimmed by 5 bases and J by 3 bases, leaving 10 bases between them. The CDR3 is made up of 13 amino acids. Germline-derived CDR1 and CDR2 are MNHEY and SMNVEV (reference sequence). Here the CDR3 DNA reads TGTGCCAGCAGTACAGGGTTTGAAGAGACCCAGTACTTC. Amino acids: CASSTGFEETQYF.

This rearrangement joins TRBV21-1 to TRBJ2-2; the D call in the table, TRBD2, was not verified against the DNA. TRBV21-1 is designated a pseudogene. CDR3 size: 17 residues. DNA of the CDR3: TGTGCCAGCAGCAAAGCAACGGGGGGATCAAGAACCGGGGAGCTGTTTTTT. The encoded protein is CASSKATGGSRTGELFF.

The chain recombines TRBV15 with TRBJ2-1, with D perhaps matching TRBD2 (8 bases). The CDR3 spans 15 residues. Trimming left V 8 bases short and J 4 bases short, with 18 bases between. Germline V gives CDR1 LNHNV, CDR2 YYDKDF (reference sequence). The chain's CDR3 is CATREGGGRYNEQFF. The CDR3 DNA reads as TGTGCCACCCGCGAAGGGGGCGGGAGGTACAATGAGCAGTTCTTC.

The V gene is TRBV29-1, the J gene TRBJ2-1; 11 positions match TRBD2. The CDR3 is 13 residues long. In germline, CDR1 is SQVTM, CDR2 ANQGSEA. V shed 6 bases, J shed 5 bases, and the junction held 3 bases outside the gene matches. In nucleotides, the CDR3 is TGCAGCGTGGCGACTAGCGGGGACAATGAGCAGTTCTTC. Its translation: CSVATSGDNEQFF.

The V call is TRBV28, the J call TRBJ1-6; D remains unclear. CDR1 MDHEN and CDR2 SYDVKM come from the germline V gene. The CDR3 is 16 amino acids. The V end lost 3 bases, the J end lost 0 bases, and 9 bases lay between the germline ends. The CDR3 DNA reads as TGTGCCAGCAGTTTCGGGATTCCCTCCTATAATTCACCCCTCCACTTT. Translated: CASSFGIPSYNSPLHF.

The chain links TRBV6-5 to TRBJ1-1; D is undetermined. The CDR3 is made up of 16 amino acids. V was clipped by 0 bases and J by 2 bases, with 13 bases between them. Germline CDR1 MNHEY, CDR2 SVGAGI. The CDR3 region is CASSYSGNSGNTEAFF. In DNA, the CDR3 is TGTGCCAGCAGTTACTCGGGCAATTCGGGCAACACTGAAGCTTTCTTT.

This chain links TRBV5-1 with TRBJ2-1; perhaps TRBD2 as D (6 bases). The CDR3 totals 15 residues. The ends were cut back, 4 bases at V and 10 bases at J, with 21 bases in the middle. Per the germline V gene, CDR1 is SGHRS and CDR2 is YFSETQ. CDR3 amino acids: CASSLEGTPPLEQFF. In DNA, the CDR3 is TGCGCCAGCAGCCTGGAGGGGACTCCCCCCTTGGAGCAGTTCTTC.

The DNA for the CDR3 is TGCGCCAGCAGCCAAGGTAAGACAGGGTTGAACACTGAAGCTTTCTTT. This sequence encodes CASSQGKTGLNTEAFF. The chain joins TRBV4-1 to TRBJ1-1; 7 bases map to TRBD1. This CDR3 is built from 16 residues. With V trimmed by 1 base and J by 0 bases, 5 bases remained unmatched. Per germline, CDR1 MGHRA and CDR2 YSYEKL.

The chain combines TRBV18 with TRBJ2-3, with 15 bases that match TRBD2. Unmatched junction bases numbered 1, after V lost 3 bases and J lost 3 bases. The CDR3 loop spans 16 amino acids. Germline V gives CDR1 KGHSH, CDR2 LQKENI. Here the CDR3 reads CASSPGLAGGTDTQYF. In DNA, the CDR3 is TGTGCCAGCTCACCGGGACTAGCGGGAGGAACAGATACGCAGTATTTT.

The CDR3: CASSLKPSGRSPYEQYF. In nucleotides, the CDR3 is TGTGCCAGCAGTTTAAAACCTAGCGGGAGGAGTCCCTACGAGCAGTACTTC. V and J are TRBV27 and TRBJ2-7; 11 bases map to TRBD2. This CDR3 spans 17 amino acids. Trimming at V came to 2 bases and at J to 2 bases, leaving 8 bases not matched to a gene. Germline V gene data show CDR1 as MNHEY and CDR2 as SMNVEV (reference sequence).

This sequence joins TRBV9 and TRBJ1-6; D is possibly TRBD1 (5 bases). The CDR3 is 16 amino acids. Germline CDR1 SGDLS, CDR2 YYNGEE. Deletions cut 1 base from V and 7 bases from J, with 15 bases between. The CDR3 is CASSVTPRDPNSPLHF. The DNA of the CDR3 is TGTGCCAGCAGCGTAACCCCCCGGGACCCCAATTCACCCCTCCACTTT.

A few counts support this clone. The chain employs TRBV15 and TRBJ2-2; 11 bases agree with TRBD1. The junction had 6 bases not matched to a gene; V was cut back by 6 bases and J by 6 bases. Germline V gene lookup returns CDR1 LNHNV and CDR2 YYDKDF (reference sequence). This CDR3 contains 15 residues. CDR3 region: CATRLGTGGSGELFF. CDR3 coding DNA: TGTGCCACCAGGCTCGGGACAGGGGGATCCGGGGAGCTGTTTTTT.

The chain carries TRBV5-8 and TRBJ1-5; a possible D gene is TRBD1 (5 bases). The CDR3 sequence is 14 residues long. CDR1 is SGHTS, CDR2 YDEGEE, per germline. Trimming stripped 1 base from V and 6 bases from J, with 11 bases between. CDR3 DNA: TGTGCCAGCAGCTTGAGGGGACGAGGTCAGCCCCAGCATTTT. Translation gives CASSLRGRGQPQHF. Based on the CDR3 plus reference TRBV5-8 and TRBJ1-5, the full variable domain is EAGVTQSPTHLIKTRGQQATLRCSPISGHTSVYWYQQALGLGLQFLLWYDEGEERNRGNFPPRFSGRQFPNYSSELNVNALELEDSALYLCASSLRGRGQPQHFGDGTRLSIL.

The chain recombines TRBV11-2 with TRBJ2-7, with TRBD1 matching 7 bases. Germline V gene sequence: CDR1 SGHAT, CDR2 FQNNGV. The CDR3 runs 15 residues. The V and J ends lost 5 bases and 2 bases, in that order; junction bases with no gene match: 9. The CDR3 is CASSLYRDRTYEQYF. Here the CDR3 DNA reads TGTGCCAGCAGCCTCTATCGGGACAGAACCTACGAGCAGTACTTC.

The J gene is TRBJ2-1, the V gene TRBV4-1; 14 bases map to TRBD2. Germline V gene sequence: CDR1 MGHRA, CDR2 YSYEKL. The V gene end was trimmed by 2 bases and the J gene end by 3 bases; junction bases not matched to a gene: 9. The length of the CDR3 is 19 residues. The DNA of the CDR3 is TGCGCCAGCAGCCAACCGGGACTAGCGGGAGAGGGGAACTACAATGAGCAGTTCTTC. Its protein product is CASSQPGLAGEGNYNEQFF.

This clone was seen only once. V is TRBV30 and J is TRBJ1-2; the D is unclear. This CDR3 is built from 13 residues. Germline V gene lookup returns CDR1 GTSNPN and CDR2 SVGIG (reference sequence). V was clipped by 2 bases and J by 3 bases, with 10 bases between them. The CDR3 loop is CAWSIGRYYGYTF. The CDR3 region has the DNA TGTGCCTGGAGTATAGGACGGTACTATGGCTACACCTTC.

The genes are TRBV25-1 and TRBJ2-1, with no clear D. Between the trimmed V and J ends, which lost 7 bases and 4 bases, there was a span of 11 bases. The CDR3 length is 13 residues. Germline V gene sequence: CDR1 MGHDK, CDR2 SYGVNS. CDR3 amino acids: CASNGRVYNEQFF. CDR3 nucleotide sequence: TGTGCCAGCAACGGTCGCGTTTACAATGAGCAGTTCTTC. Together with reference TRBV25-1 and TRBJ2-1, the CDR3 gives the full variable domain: EADIYQTPRYLVIGTGKKITLECSQTMGHDKMYWYQQDPGMELHLIHYSYGVNSTEKGDLSSESTVSRIRTEHFPLTLESARPSHTSQYLCASNGRVYNEQFFGPGTRLTVL.